This record concerns one TCR beta chain sequence. The data derive from a study of blood T cell repertoires in COVID-19. Study background: COVID-19 samples, acute and convalescent, were from the United States, Italy and Spain.

The CDR3 has 14 amino acids. Germline V lookup: CDR1 SGHTA, CDR2 FQGNSA. V was pared by 3 bases and J by 3 bases, with 12 bases between. Under the authors' procedure: Quantification of nucleated cells was approximated via reference gene primer amplification. The repertoire was sequenced with immunoSEQ multiplex PCR; TCRdb's copy has only in-frame clones and lacks some. V, J and clone size reflect that table, while D and trimming were determined from the DNA. The sample includes under 300,000 clones, approximately 85% of them seen just once. This chain links TRBV7-2 with TRBJ2-7, with D perhaps matching TRBD1 (6 bases). This sequence was found in a woman between 65 and 79 years old with acute or convalescent COVID-19. The specimen was peripheral blood. The DNA for the CDR3 is TGTGCCAGCAGCTTGGGGGCTATATTCTACGAGCAGTACTTC. Residues: CASSLGAIFYEQYF.